These T cell receptor beta chains were read from a single sample in a study of regulatory T cells in long-lasting Graves disease. TCRdb itself ran the multiplex PCR reads through MiXCR, one entry per CDR3 protein. The sample contains some 250,000 distinct CDR3 sequences, around a sixth of which appear only once. In addition, the sample was reused for a study of T cells in Graves' hyperthyroidism and ophthalmopathy.

The sequencing used peripheral blood mononuclear cells (PBMCs), collected at new diagnosis, from a patient treated with antithyroid drugs. Receptors originate from a woman in her thirties with Graves disease. CDR3s include the opening cysteine and the closing phenylalanine or tryptophan. D genes are given only for firm matches. Clone size is shown for a subset of rows, as once, few, many or a class of expanded clone.

J: TRBJ2-3
V: TRBV11-3
size: many
D: TRBD1
DNA: TGTGCCAGCAGCTTAGGGGGACAGCAGGCAGATACGCAGTATTTT
CDR3: CASSLGGQQADTQYF

J: TRBJ2-5
V: TRBV5-1
size: once
D: TRBD2
DNA: TGCGCCAGCAGCTTGAGCGGGGGGTCCCAAGAGACCCAGTACTTC
CDR3: CASSLSGGSQETQYF

J: TRBJ2-7
V: TRBV7-9
size: many
D: NA
DNA: TGTGCCAGCAGCTTTACAGGGTCCTATTTCTACGAGCAGTACTTC
CDR3: CASSFTGSYFYEQYF

J: TRBJ1-2
V: TRBV20-1
size: many
D: NA
DNA: TGCAGTGCTAGGGGGACGGGAGCTTTTTCTGGCTACACCTTC
CDR3: CSARGTGAFSGYTF

J: TRBJ1-3
V: TRBV7-2
size: many
D: NA
DNA: TGTGCCAGCAGCTTACGGCAGTCGCCTGGAAACACCATATATTTT
CDR3: CASSLRQSPGNTIYF

J: TRBJ1-5
V: TRBV24-1
size: NA
D: NA
DNA: TGTGCCACCAGTGATTCCCGCTCGACAGCTAGCAATCAGCCCCAGCATTTT
CDR3: CATSDSRSTASNQPQHF

J: TRBJ1-1
V: TRBV20-1
size: many
D: NA
DNA: TGCAGTGCTAGAGATATACGGCGCGGGACTGAAGCTTTCTTT
CDR3: CSARDIRRGTEAFF

J: TRBJ1-2
V: TRBV11-2
size: many
D: NA
DNA: TGTGCCAGCAGCTTGGGGTTTCTGGGCAGGGCATCTAACTATGGCTACACCTTC
CDR3: CASSLGFLGRASNYGYTF

J: TRBJ2-3
V: TRBV7-2
size: many
D: NA
DNA: TGTGCCAGCAGCCCCAGGCCAGGGGAAGATCCGCAGTATTTT
CDR3: CASSPRPGEDPQYF

J: TRBJ2-5
V: TRBV5-1
size: many
D: TRBD1
DNA: TGCGCCAGCACCCCCCCACAGGGGCCGAGGGAGACCCAGTACTTC
CDR3: CASTPPQGPRETQYF

J: TRBJ1-2
V: TRBV10-1
size: many
D: TRBD1
DNA: TGCGCCAGCAATCCGACAGGGGGCTTCGGCTACACCTTC
CDR3: CASNPTGGFGYTF

J: TRBJ2-7
V: TRBV27
size: many
D: TRBD1
DNA: TGTGCCAGCAGTATTCGGACAGGGGCCTACGAGCAGTACTTC
CDR3: CASSIRTGAYEQYF

J: TRBJ2-1
V: TRBV29-1
size: many
D: TRBD1
DNA: TGCAGCATAAGAGGGTGGGACAGGGGCTACAATGAGCAGTTCTTC
CDR3: CSIRGWDRGYNEQFF

J: TRBJ1-6
V: TRBV4-1
size: many
D: NA
DNA: TGCGCCAGCAGCCAACTCCTAGGCCAGTCACCCCTCCACTTT
CDR3: CASSQLLGQSPLHF

J: TRBJ1-1
V: TRBV10-2
size: many
D: NA
DNA: TGCGCCAGCAGTGAGTCGGGATACACTGAAGCTTTCTTT
CDR3: CASSESGYTEAFF

J: TRBJ1-2
V: TRBV7-9
size: many
D: NA
DNA: TGTGCCAGCAGCTTATCACTGGGGCAGGACTATGGCTACACCTTC
CDR3: CASSLSLGQDYGYTF

J: TRBJ1-1
V: TRBV4-1
size: many
D: NA
DNA: TGCGCCAGCAGCCAAGGACAGCATCATCAGGGCACTGAAGCTTTCTTT
CDR3: CASSQGQHHQGTEAFF

J: TRBJ1-1
V: TRBV19
size: NA
D: NA
DNA: TGTGCCAGTCGTATAGATGTGAACACTGAAGCTTTCTTT
CDR3: CASRIDVNTEAFF

J: TRBJ1-6
V: TRBV7-3
size: few
D: NA
DNA: TGTGCCAGTAGGGACACCTCTAATTCACCCCTCCACTTT
CDR3: CASRDTSNSPLHF

J: TRBJ2-1
V: TRBV4-1
size: many
D: NA
DNA: TGCGCCAGCAGCCAAGTAAACAATGAGCAGTTCTTC
CDR3: CASSQVNNEQFF

J: TRBJ1-6
V: TRBV2
size: NA
D: NA
DNA: TGTGCCACCTATAGAGGACAGCCTTCACCCCTCCACTTT
CDR3: CATYRGQPSPLHF

J: TRBJ2-1
V: TRBV11-2
size: many
D: TRBD2
DNA: TGTGCCAGCAGCTGGACTAGCGACCATGAGCAGTTCTTC
CDR3: CASSWTSDHEQFF

J: TRBJ1-5
V: TRBV27
size: many
D: NA
DNA: TGTGCCACCAGGACCCGGGATCAGCCCCAGCATTTT
CDR3: CATRTRDQPQHF

J: TRBJ2-7
V: TRBV7-9
size: few
D: NA
DNA: TGTGCCAGCAGCTTTCTAGGGGGTCGATACGAGCAGTACTTC
CDR3: CASSFLGGRYEQYF

J: TRBJ1-5
V: TRBV20-1
size: many
D: NA
DNA: TGCAGTGCTAGCGACCTCCGGGACTATAGCAATCAGCCCCAGCATTTT
CDR3: CSASDLRDYSNQPQHF

J: TRBJ1-6
V: TRBV16
size: many
D: TRBD1
DNA: TGTGCCAGCAGCCAATCGGATAGGGGGCCACCCCTCCACTTT
CDR3: CASSQSDRGPPLHF

J: TRBJ2-5
V: TRBV12-3/TRBV12-4
size: many
D: TRBD1
DNA: TGTGCCAGCAGTCTCCACTCCCCGACAGGGGGCGAACAGTACTTC
CDR3: CASSLHSPTGGEQYF

J: TRBJ2-5
V: TRBV7-2
size: NA
D: TRBD1
DNA: TGTGCCAGCAGCCGACAGGGATCCTTTACGGAGACCCAGTACTTC
CDR3: CASSRQGSFTETQYF

J: TRBJ1-2
V: TRBV18
size: many
D: TRBD1
DNA: TGTGCCAGCTCACCACCGGGACAGGGATCTCATGGCTACACCTTC
CDR3: CASSPPGQGSHGYTF

J: TRBJ2-2
V: TRBV5-4
size: NA
D: NA
DNA: TGTGCCAGCAGCTTGAGGACGGTGAACACCGGGGAGCTGTTTTTT
CDR3: CASSLRTVNTGELFF

J: TRBJ2-3
V: TRBV4-1
size: NA
D: TRBD2
DNA: TGCGCCAGCAGCCAATCAGTAGCGGGGCTAAGCACAGATACGCAGTATTTT
CDR3: CASSQSVAGLSTDTQYF

J: TRBJ1-2
V: TRBV4-1
size: NA
D: TRBD1
DNA: TGCGCCAGCACCTCCTCTGTAGGGGGCCGATATGGCTACACCTTC
CDR3: CASTSSVGGRYGYTF

J: TRBJ2-1
V: TRBV5-1
size: many
D: TRBD1
DNA: TGCGCCAGCAGCACGGACAGGGGGCGCGGGTTCTACAATGAGCAGTTCTTC
CDR3: CASSTDRGRGFYNEQFF